These T cell receptor beta chains were read from a single sample in a study of human T cells and chemical hapten exposure. TCRdb reprocessed the RACE reads with MiXCR, giving one entry per CDR3 protein. The sample records 300,000 to 400,000 distinct CDR3 sequences, about 7% being singletons. The sample in question was whole blood, obtained in connection with sensitization to the hapten diphenylcyclopropenone (DPC). These receptors originate from a young woman with alopecia areata. Some clones in this sample may be carry-over from other donors' samples. The CDR3 runs from the conserved cysteine through the conserved F or W. The D gene is left open where the match is weak. Size is stated for part of the rows, as once, few or many counts, or as a class when the clone is expanded.

d_gene: NA; abundance: NA; v_gene: TRBV12-3/TRBV12-4; j_gene: TRBJ2-3; CDR3nt: TGTGCCAGCAGGAGCGAACAGGTGACAGATACGCAGTATTTT; CDR3aa: CASRSEQVTDTQYF
d_gene: TRBD2; abundance: many; v_gene: TRBV27; j_gene: TRBJ2-7; CDR3nt: TGTGCCAGCAGGAAGGCTAGCGGTCCGGAGCGCCACGAGCAGTACTTC; CDR3aa: CASRKASGPERHEQYF
d_gene: NA; abundance: few; v_gene: TRBV4-2; j_gene: TRBJ1-5; CDR3nt: TGTGCCAGCAGCCAAGACGAAGGCGGCAATCAGCCCCAGCATTTT; CDR3aa: CASSQDEGGNQPQHF
d_gene: TRBD2; abundance: NA; v_gene: TRBV2; j_gene: TRBJ2-1; CDR3nt: TGTGCCAGCAGGGAGAGCGGGGGTAGCTCCTACAATGAGCAGTTCTTC; CDR3aa: CASRESGGSSYNEQFF
d_gene: NA; abundance: NA; v_gene: TRBV7-3; j_gene: TRBJ2-7; CDR3nt: TGTGCCAGCAGCTTAACAAGGGACTCCTACGAGCAGTACTTC; CDR3aa: CASSLTRDSYEQYF
d_gene: NA; abundance: few; v_gene: TRBV6-2/TRBV6-3; j_gene: TRBJ1-2; CDR3nt: TGTGCCAGCAGTTATTGGGAAGCCCTCCGTCCCTATGGCTACACCTTC; CDR3aa: CASSYWEALRPYGYTF
d_gene: NA; abundance: many; v_gene: TRBV5-6; j_gene: TRBJ2-1; CDR3nt: TGTGCCAGCAGCTTGCGACTACGTACCTACAATGAGCAGTTCTTC; CDR3aa: CASSLRLRTYNEQFF
d_gene: NA; abundance: few; v_gene: TRBV18; j_gene: TRBJ1-6; CDR3nt: TGTGCCAGCTCACCACCCCACGTGGGGGTGGGTGGCCCTTCACCCCTCCACTTT; CDR3aa: CASSPPHVGVGGPSPLHF
d_gene: NA; abundance: many; v_gene: TRBV20-1; j_gene: TRBJ2-7; CDR3nt: TGCAGTGCTAGATCGACAGGCCTACATTCCTACGAGCAGTACTTC; CDR3aa: CSARSTGLHSYEQYF
d_gene: NA; abundance: many; v_gene: TRBV20-1; j_gene: TRBJ2-6; CDR3nt: TGCAGTGCTAGAGATTTGGGAGGGGCCAACGTCCTGACTTTC; CDR3aa: CSARDLGGANVLTF
d_gene: NA; abundance: many; v_gene: TRBV12-3/TRBV12-4; j_gene: TRBJ2-3; CDR3nt: TGTGCCAGCAGGACTACAGGGACAGATACGCAGTATTTT; CDR3aa: CASRTTGTDTQYF
d_gene: TRBD1; abundance: NA; v_gene: TRBV9; j_gene: TRBJ1-2; CDR3nt: TGTGCCAGCAGCCAAAGGGGAGGGGGCGAGTATGGCTACACCTTC; CDR3aa: CASSQRGGGEYGYTF
d_gene: TRBD1; abundance: few; v_gene: TRBV6-1; j_gene: TRBJ1-2; CDR3nt: TGTGCCAGCAGCCACCACGGACAGGCCGGCTATGGCTACACCTTC; CDR3aa: CASSHHGQAGYGYTF
d_gene: TRBD2; abundance: few; v_gene: TRBV11-3; j_gene: TRBJ2-3; CDR3nt: TGTGCCAGCAGCTCCCGGACTAGCGGGGGTCTCAATCCAGATACGCAGTATTTT; CDR3aa: CASSSRTSGGLNPDTQYF
d_gene: NA; abundance: few; v_gene: TRBV18; j_gene: TRBJ1-2; CDR3nt: TGTGCCAGCTCACCACGGCGGACCGTCTATGGCTACACCTTC; CDR3aa: CASSPRRTVYGYTF
d_gene: NA; abundance: once; v_gene: TRBV6-5; j_gene: TRBJ1-6; CDR3nt: TGTGCCAGCAGTACCTTGCCCGATTCACCCCTCCACTTT; CDR3aa: CASSTLPDSPLHF
d_gene: NA; abundance: few; v_gene: TRBV21-1; j_gene: TRBJ1-5; CDR3nt: TGTGCCAGCAGCAAAGTCCGACTTCGGGAGGGTTTGGGGCCCCAGCATTTT; CDR3aa: CASSKVRLREGLGPQHF
d_gene: NA; abundance: few; v_gene: TRBV12-3/TRBV12-4; j_gene: TRBJ1-6; CDR3nt: TGTGCCAGCAGTCCCCTAACCTATAATTCACCCCTCCACTTT; CDR3aa: CASSPLTYNSPLHF
d_gene: NA; abundance: NA; v_gene: TRBV29-1; j_gene: TRBJ2-5; CDR3nt: TGCAGCGTAGGAATCGGCTTCCAAGAGACCCAGTACTTC; CDR3aa: CSVGIGFQETQYF